Listed here are 30 T cell receptor beta chains from one sample, sequenced in a study of regulatory T cells in long-lasting Graves disease. Described time point: newly diagnosed GD, antithyroid drugs for less than 3 months. The TCR library used RNA extracted from PBMCs. Arm-PCR of CDR3 regions with iRepertoire HTBI primers generated TCR beta libraries. One entry per CDR3 protein, called by TCRdb with MiXCR from the multiplex PCR reads. The sample carries a few hundred thousand distinct CDR3 sequences, about 15% recorded once. The sample was also reused in another study, on T cells in Graves' hyperthyroidism and ophthalmopathy.

Sequences were derived from peripheral blood mononuclear cells (PBMCs), sampled at new diagnosis, from a patient treated with antithyroid drugs. These receptors came from a woman in her late teens or twenties with Graves disease.

A few counts support this clonotype. This chain joins TRBV6-1 and TRBJ1-2; D uncertain. The CDR3 covers 13 residues. CDR1 and CDR2 from the germline V gene are MNHNS and SASEGT. V shed 5 bases and J shed 7 bases, with 14 bases lying between them. Here the CDR3 reads CASSPEILVGYTF. DNA of the CDR3: TGTGCCAGCAGTCCGGAAATTTTGGTTGGCTACACCTTC.

The chain employs TRBV7-3 and TRBJ2-1, with D possibly being TRBD1 (5 bases). V was clipped by 5 bases and J by 0 bases, with 14 bases between them. The CDR3 runs 16 residues. CDR1 is SGHTA, CDR2 FQGTGA, per germline. CDR3 region: CASSLGAESSYNEQFF. CDR3 DNA sequence: TGTGCCAGCAGCCTTGGGGCCGAGAGCTCCTACAATGAGCAGTTCTTC.

This clonotype showed up just a few times. The chain uses TRBV7-2 and TRBJ1-6; the D is unclear. V lost 5 bases, J lost 7 bases, and 15 bases lay in between. The germline CDR1 and CDR2 sequences are SGHTA and FQGNSA. The CDR3 is made up of 15 amino acids. The CDR3 DNA reads as TGTGCCAGCAGCCCAGTCAGGCAGTTGAATTCACCCCTCCACTTT. Translation: CASSPVRQLNSPLHF.

On this clonotype: This could be a read error, since a much larger clone is one nucleotide away. The chain combines TRBV7-2 with TRBJ2-7; 10 nucleotides align to TRBD2. With V trimmed by 4 bases and J by 7 bases, 7 bases remained unmatched. The CDR3 consists of 14 residues. Looked up from germline, CDR1 is SGHTA and CDR2 is FQGNSA. The CDR3 DNA follows: TGTGCCAGCAGCTATACTAGCGGGATAGATGAGCAGTACTTC. Translation gives CASSYTSGIDEQYF.

This clonotype has at least ten counts. The rearrangement uses TRBV28 and TRBJ2-1; 7 positions match TRBD2. Losses at the gene ends were 7 bases for V and 6 bases for J; bases not matched to a gene: 15. Per the germline V gene, CDR1 is MDHEN and CDR2 is SYDVKM. CDR3 length: 16 residues. The CDR3, as DNA: TGTGCCAGCACCAGGGCCAGTGGGAGGGCCTCCAATGAGCAGTTCTTC. Protein: CASTRASGRASNEQFF.

To note about this clonotype: One junction end does not reproduce the germline sequence, and a read error may be involved. This chain joins TRBV10-2 and TRBJ2-3; 8 bases are shared with TRBD2. This CDR3 is built from 15 residues. Germline-derived CDR1 and CDR2 are WSHSY and SAAADI. CDR3 in amino acids: CVSSETSGFTDTQYF. DNA for the CDR3: TGCGTCAGCAGTGAAACTAGCGGATTCACAGATACGCAGTATTTT.

The rearrangement links TRBV6-5 to TRBJ2-1; tentative D call: TRBD1 (6 bases). Germline-derived CDR1 and CDR2 are MNHEY and SVGAGI. Trimming took off 0 bases at V and 4 bases at J, with 16 bases between the two ends. This CDR3 has 17 amino acids. The CDR3 DNA reads TGTGCCAGCAGTTACTCGAAGTTTAGGACAGAGTACAATGAGCAGTTCTTC. Amino acid sequence: CASSYSKFRTEYNEQFF.

This clonotype was seen ten or more times. The chain is built from TRBV2 and TRBJ2-7; 8 nucleotides match TRBD2. Germline V gene lookup returns CDR1 SNHLY and CDR2 FYNNEI. With 4 bases clipped from V and 0 bases from J, the junction kept 8 bases outside the gene matches. This CDR3 region has 16 residues. CDR3 in amino acids: CASSVSSGDSSYEQYF. The DNA of the CDR3 is TGTGCCAGCAGTGTGAGTAGCGGGGATAGCTCCTACGAGCAGTACTTC.

This clonotype was counted a few times. One end of the junction fails to match germline, which may point to a read error. The gene calls are TRBV7-7 and TRBJ2-2; D gene uncertain. The CDR3 consists of 13 residues. In germline, CDR1 is SSHAT, CDR2 FNYEAQ (reference sequence). The CDR3 loop is CASSTDVTGELFF. CDR3 coding DNA: TGTGCTAGCAGCACGGACGTTACCGGGGAGCTGTTTTTT. The full variable domain, completed using reference TRBV7-7 and TRBJ2-2, is GAGVSQSPRYKVTKRGQDVTLRCDPISSHATLYWYQQALGQGPEFLTYFNYEAQPDKSGLPSDRFSAERPEGSISTLTIQRTEQRDSAMYRCASSTDVTGELFFGEGSRLTVL.

Ten or more counts support this clonotype. The chain joins TRBV7-9 to TRBJ2-7, with 8 bases matching TRBD2. The CDR3 length is 14 residues. From germline, CDR1 is SEHNR and CDR2 FQNEAQ (reference sequence). Trimming at V came to 5 bases and at J to 6 bases, leaving 9 bases not matched to a gene. CDR3 in DNA: TGTGCCAGCAGCCCCGGGGGGGCGCCCATCGAGCAGTACTTC. Protein sequence: CASSPGGAPIEQYF.

There are many counts of this clonotype. This chain joins TRBV12-3 or TRBV12-4 and TRBJ2-7, with D perhaps matching TRBD2 (6 bases). The CDR3 extends over 18 amino acids. V lost 5 bases, J lost 3 bases, and 26 bases lay in between. The CDR3 protein is CASSGQNSGALGIYEQYF. The CDR3 nucleotides read TGTGCCAGCAGTGGTCAGAATAGCGGAGCCCTCGGGATCTACGAGCAGTACTTC.

This clonotype was seen ten or more times. The rearrangement joins TRBV7-6 to TRBJ1-4, with 7 bases aligning to TRBD1. The CDR3 runs 12 residues. Germline CDR1 reads SGHVS; CDR2 reads FNYEAQ. Trimming cost V 5 bases and J 12 bases; bases outside gene matches: 6. CDR3 sequence (DNA): TGTGCCAGCAGCCCCGACAGGGTGGAACTGTTTTTT. This sequence encodes CASSPDRVELFF.

The chain links TRBV20-1 to TRBJ2-7; D ambiguous. The length of the CDR3 is 11 residues. The V gene lost 6 bases and the J gene lost 4 bases, with 10 bases spanning the gap. Germline V gene sequence: CDR1 DFQATT, CDR2 SNEGSKA (reference sequence). The CDR3 coding sequence is TGCAGTGCCATGCTCGCTTACGAGCAGTACTTC. Its translation: CSAMLAYEQYF.

The sample holds many counts of this clonotype. The J gene is TRBJ2-1, the V gene TRBV7-8; D not resolved. The V gene lost 2 bases and the J gene lost 10 bases, with 12 bases spanning the gap. The CDR3 spans 13 residues. Germline V CDR1 and CDR2: SGHVS, FQNEAQ. CDR3 nucleotide sequence: TGTGCCAGCAGCTTAACAGAGCGTACCGAGCAGTTCTTC. The encoded protein is CASSLTERTEQFF.

Remarks on this clonotype: This clone may be a read error of a much larger clone one base away. The CDR3 DNA reads as TGCACCAGCAGCTCAAACCCCACAGGGGCCTACGAGCAGTACTTC. Protein: CTSSSNPTGAYEQYF. This sequence joins TRBV5-1 and TRBJ2-3, with 7 bases fitting TRBD1. Gene TRBJ2-7 matches the end of the DNA better, so the J call may be wrong. Germline V lookup: CDR1 SGHRS, CDR2 YFSETQ. The CDR3 totals 15 residues.

This clonotype was detected ten times or more. This rearrangement joins TRBV11-3 to TRBJ2-3; 9 nucleotides line up with TRBD2. Looked up from germline, CDR1 is SGHNT and CDR2 is YENEEA. V trimming: 6 bases; J trimming: 2 bases; junction bases outside the gene matches: 9. The CDR3 is 16 residues long. CDR3 loop: CASSPRAGGITDTQYF. The CDR3, as DNA: TGTGCCAGCAGTCCTCGAGCGGGAGGTATCACAGATACGCAGTATTTT. Based on the CDR3 plus reference TRBV11-3 and TRBJ2-3, the full variable domain is EAGVVQSPRYKIIEKKQPVAFWCNPISGHNTLYWYLQNLGQGPELLIRYENEEAVDDSQLPKDRFSAERLKGVDSTLKIQPAELGDSAVYLCASSPRAGGITDTQYFGPGTRLTVL.

The V call is TRBV29-1, the J call TRBJ2-2; no clear D gene. Per the germline V gene, CDR1 is SQVTM and CDR2 is ANQGSEA. The CDR3 contains 12 residues. The ends were cut back, 3 bases at V and 0 bases at J, with 2 bases in the middle. The CDR3 DNA follows: TGCAGCGTTGAGGCGAACACCGGGGAGCTGTTTTTT. This codes for CSVEANTGELFF.

The chain couples TRBV5-5 to TRBJ2-1, with TRBD2 identical over 14 bases. This CDR3 region has 17 residues. Germline loops: CDR1 SGHKS, CDR2 YYEKEE (reference sequence). Germline trimming cut 4 bases from V and 6 bases from J; bases unmatched to any gene: 9. This CDR3 reads CASSNPGLAGARNEQFF. The CDR3 DNA reads as TGTGCCAGCAGCAATCCGGGACTAGCGGGAGCTCGCAATGAGCAGTTCTTC.

This clonotype was seen repeatedly, ten times or more. V and J are TRBV7-3 and TRBJ2-1; no reliable D call. Trimming shortened V by 0 bases and J by 6 bases, and 9 bases separated the two germline ends. The CDR3 loop spans 14 amino acids. CDR1 is SGHTA, CDR2 FQGTGA, per germline. CDR3 coding DNA: TGTGCCAGCAGCTTAACGTTCTCTATCAATGAGCAGTTCTTC. Protein: CASSLTFSINEQFF.

This clonotype showed up many times. The genes are TRBV30 and TRBJ1-2; 7 nucleotides align to TRBD1. CDR1 is GTSNPN, CDR2 SVGIG, per germline (reference sequence). The J segment lost 6 bases and the V segment lost 7 bases, leaving 5 bases of the junction unmatched. The CDR3 has 11 residues. The CDR3 coding sequence is TGTGCCTTAGACAGGGAAAATGGCTACACCTTC. This sequence encodes CALDRENGYTF.

This clonotype was counted between two and nine times. The rearrangement uses TRBV9 and TRBJ1-1; perhaps TRBD1 as D (6 bases). In germline, CDR1 is SGDLS, CDR2 YYNGEE. Trimming removed 4 bases at V and 0 bases at J, with 13 bases between. There are 15 residues in the CDR3. The CDR3 here is CASSTRTELNTEAFF. The CDR3 DNA reads TGTGCCAGCAGCACACGGACAGAATTGAACACTGAAGCTTTCTTT.

The CDR3 DNA reads as TGTGCCAGCAGCCCGGGACTGGGCACCGGGGAGCTGTTTTTT. This gives the protein CASSPGLGTGELFF. The J gene is TRBJ2-2, the V gene TRBV5-6, with D possibly matching TRBD2 (6 bases). Per germline, CDR1 SGHDT and CDR2 YYEEEE. The V end lost 4 bases, the J end lost 4 bases, and 11 bases lay between the germline ends. This CDR3 has 14 residues.

The chain has TRBV28 and TRBJ1-5; no firm D call. The length of the CDR3 is 14 residues. The germline V gene encodes CDR1 MDHEN and CDR2 SYDVKM. Trimming left V 10 bases short and J 3 bases short, with 16 bases between. This CDR3 is CANGRGIDNQPQHF. DNA of the CDR3: TGTGCCAACGGACGAGGAATAGACAATCAGCCCCAGCATTTT.

This clonotype was detected only a few times. This chain links TRBV10-1 with TRBJ2-1; 12 bases agree with TRBD2. The J segment lost 5 bases and the V segment lost 0 bases, leaving 5 bases of the junction unmatched. The CDR3 is 17 residues long. Germline lookup yields CDR1 WNHNN and CDR2 SYGVQD (reference sequence). DNA for the CDR3: TGCGCCAGCAGTGAGTCCTTAGGACTAGCGGGAAACAATGAGCAGTTCTTC. This translates into CASSESLGLAGNNEQFF.

A remark on this clonotype: With a much larger clone just one base away, this may be a read error. The V and J genes are TRBV18 and TRBJ2-5; possibly TRBD2 for D (5 bases). The CDR3 runs 12 residues. Per the germline V gene, CDR1 is KGHSH and CDR2 is LQKENI. CDR3 nucleotides: TGTGCCAGCCCACCACCCGAGGGGACCCAGTACTTC. This sequence encodes CASPPPEGTQYF.

This clonotype has ten or more counts. CDR3 in DNA: TGTGCCAGCAGACAAACCGGGGCAGTTAATTCACCCCTCCACTTT. It specifies CASRQTGAVNSPLHF. The chain employs TRBV12-3 or TRBV12-4 and TRBJ1-6; perhaps TRBD1 as D (5 bases). The CDR3 runs 15 residues. The germline V and J ends were trimmed by 6 bases and 6 bases, with 15 bases remaining between them.

This clonotype was counted only a few times. CDR3 sequence reads: CASSLAGTLGGFF. Here the CDR3 DNA reads TGTGCCAGCAGCTTAGCCGGAACCCTGGGGGGGTTCTTC. The rearrangement joins TRBV7-2 to TRBJ2-1, with D maybe TRBD2 (6 bases). Trimming removed 0 bases at V and 15 bases at J, with 15 bases between. Germline V gene data show CDR1 as SGHTA and CDR2 as FQGNSA. The CDR3 is 13 residues long. Full variable domain (missing parts from reference TRBV7-2 and TRBJ2-1): GAGVSQSPSNKVTEKGKDVELRCDPISGHTALYWYRQSLGQGLEFLIYFQGNSAPDKSGLPSDRFSAERTGGSVSTLTIQRTQQEDSAVYLCASSLAGTLGGFFGPGTRLTVL.

This clonotype was observed at least ten times. V usage is TRBV7-6 and J usage is TRBJ2-1; no clear D. Germline V gene data show CDR1 as SGHVS and CDR2 as FNYEAQ. CDR3 length equals 12 residues. Trimming took off 6 bases at V and 7 bases at J, with 10 bases between the two ends. The CDR3 DNA reads as TGTGCCAGCAGTTTAATCGTGAATGAGCAGTTCTTC. Translating it yields CASSLIVNEQFF. The variable domain in full, completed from reference TRBV7-6 and TRBJ2-1, reads GAGVSQSPRYKVTKRGQDVALRCDPISGHVSLYWYRQALGQGPEFLTYFNYEAQQDKSGLPNDRFSAERPEGSISTLTIQRTEQRDSAMYRCASSLIVNEQFFGPGTRLTVL.

This clonotype was counted many times. The chain combines TRBV20-1 with TRBJ2-3; D call uncertain. V was trimmed by 2 bases and J by 0 bases, leaving 9 bases between them. CDR1 and CDR2 from the germline V gene are DFQATT and SNEGSKA (reference sequence). The CDR3 spans 14 residues. The CDR3 sequence: CSARFSLSTDTQYF. Written as DNA, the CDR3 is TGCAGTGCTAGATTCTCGCTTAGCACAGATACGCAGTATTTT.

This clonotype was counted between two and nine times. The chain employs TRBV5-6 and TRBJ2-1; no firm D call. The V end lost 0 bases, the J end lost 6 bases, and 7 bases lay between the germline ends. Germline-derived CDR1 and CDR2 are SGHDT and YYEEEE. There are 13 residues in the CDR3. The CDR3 spells CASSLEPGNEQFF. CDR3 sequence (DNA): TGTGCCAGCAGCTTGGAGCCAGGCAATGAGCAGTTCTTC. Drawing the rest from reference TRBV5-6 and TRBJ2-1, the complete variable domain is DAGVTQSPTHLIKTRGQQVTLRCSPKSGHDTVSWYQQALGQGPQFIFQYYEEEERQRGNFPDRFSGHQFPNYSSELNVNALLLGDSALYLCASSLEPGNEQFFGPGTRLTVL.